This TCR beta chain was captured by sequencing in a study of T-cell reconstitution after alpha-beta-depleted transplantation in children. Study-level points and caveats: The high TCRbeta diversity at day 60 in some patients came from surviving recipient T cells and thymic progenitors. Several hundred expanded graft clones reportedly supplied alpha-beta T cells about two months after transplant. When one year had passed after transplant, most T-cell counts and diversity came from newly produced T cells.

This clonotype was recorded at least ten times. Its antigen remains unidentified. Researchers prepared the TCRbeta library using unique molecular identifiers, the study reports. TCRdb re-called the PCR reads through MiXCR, storing one row per CDR3 protein. The sample holds hundreds of thousands of distinct CDR3 sequences; about an eighth are singletons and the top ten take 0.79%. The germline V gene encodes CDR1 SQVTM and CDR2 ANQGSEA. The CDR3 has 13 amino acids. Trimming removed 5 bases from V and 7 bases from J; junction bases left unmatched: 9. The rearrangement uses TRBV29-1 and TRBJ2-3; 7 nucleotides line up with TRBD2. The sample here was PBMCs, taken before TCRalphabeta/CD19-depleted stem cell transplant. This clonotype originated in a girl between 2 and 10 years old with congenital amegakaryocytic thrombocytopenia, due to receive a stem cell transplant. CDR3 in DNA: TGCAGCGTTCGACGCGGGGGATTGTATACGCAGTATTTT. Translation: CSVRRGGLYTQYF.